The 14 T cell receptor beta chains presented below share a single source sample, sequenced in a study of T cells in localized non-small cell lung cancer. Measured with immunoSEQ multiplex PCR; TCRdb has only the in-frame clones, and not every one. The sample consists of over 70,000 clones, roughly 91% of them appearing once. The sample in question was PBMCs, obtained before any cancer treatment. The source is a woman between 35 and 75 years old with stage II squamous cell lung carcinoma.

In nucleotides, the CDR3 is TGTGCCAGCAGAGTTTGGGGGGGCAATCAGCCCCAGCATTTT. Translated: CASRVWGGNQPQHF. The V call is TRBV27, the J call TRBJ1-5; D may be TRBD1 (5 bases). The V gene lost 6 bases and the J gene lost 2 bases, with 11 bases spanning the gap. Per the germline V gene, CDR1 is MNHEY and CDR2 is SMNVEV (reference sequence). This CDR3 has 14 residues.

This chain links TRBV7-9 with TRBJ2-1, with TRBD2 matching 7 bases. Trimming at V came to 5 bases and at J to 5 bases, leaving 15 bases not matched to a gene. CDR3 length: 17 amino acids. Per the germline V gene, CDR1 is SEHNR and CDR2 is FQNEAQ (reference sequence). CDR3 loop: CASSLLVGFGRDNEQFF. CDR3 coding DNA: TGTGCCAGCAGCCTCCTAGTTGGCTTTGGGAGGGACAATGAGCAGTTCTTC.

The chain recombines TRBV27 with TRBJ2-7, with D perhaps TRBD2 (5 bases). Trimming shortened V by 4 bases and J by 5 bases, and 18 bases separated the two germline ends. Germline CDR1 reads MNHEY; CDR2 reads SMNVEV (reference sequence). The CDR3 contains 15 residues. Written as DNA, the CDR3 is TGTGCCAGCAGTTCTAACCCTATCCCCGGGGACGAGCAGTACTTC. Translating it yields CASSSNPIPGDEQYF.

This clone was found a few times. The V gene is TRBV4-2, the J gene TRBJ1-5, with no clear D. The CDR3 consists of 15 residues. Germline V gives CDR1 LGHNA, CDR2 YNFKEQ. V shed 4 bases and J shed 3 bases, with 13 bases lying between them. CDR3: CASSPFLSSNQPQHF. DNA for the CDR3: TGTGCCAGCAGCCCCTTTCTCTCTTCCAATCAGCCCCAGCATTTT.

The chain couples TRBV29-1 to TRBJ1-2, with unresolved D. Germline values: CDR1 SQVTM, CDR2 ANQGSEA. V was clipped by 6 bases and J by 8 bases, with 13 bases between them. This CDR3 spans 11 amino acids. CDR3 residues: CSVGLTDGYTF. DNA for the CDR3: TGCAGCGTCGGCTTGACGGACGGCTACACCTTC.

The chain recombines TRBV9 with TRBJ2-4; D may be TRBD1 (5 bases). Germline CDR1 is SGDLS and CDR2 is YYNGEE. Trimming removed 3 bases from V and 8 bases from J, with 12 bases in between. This CDR3 is 13 amino acids long. CDR3 coding DNA: TGTGCCAGCAGCGGGACACCGTCGGACATTCAGTACTTC. It codes for CASSGTPSDIQYF.

The CDR3 coding sequence is TGTGCCAGCACTTGGGGGGGGCCCCAAGAGACCCAGTACTTC. It yields the protein CASTWGGPQETQYF. V usage is TRBV6-1 and J usage is TRBJ2-5, with TRBD2 as a possible D gene (7 bases). Trimming stripped 7 bases from V and 1 base from J, with 13 bases between. The CDR3 is 14 amino acids. Germline V gives CDR1 MNHNS, CDR2 SASEGT.

V is TRBV5-1 and J is TRBJ1-1, with D perhaps TRBD1 (5 bases). Germline V lookup: CDR1 SGHRS, CDR2 YFSETQ. The ends were cut back, 0 bases at V and 8 bases at J, with 17 bases in the middle. The length of the CDR3 is 15 residues. CDR3 nucleotides: TGCGCCAGCAGCTTGGAGGCAGGGAGGGCCCTGGAAGCTTTCTTT. Encoded protein: CASSLEAGRALEAFF.

CDR3 bases: TGCGCCAGCAGCTTTGGGGGGGCGAACACTGAAGCTTTCTTT. It yields the protein CASSFGGANTEAFF. V gene TRBV5-1 combines with J gene TRBJ1-1; tentatively, D is TRBD1 (6 bases). Trimming stripped 2 bases from V and 1 base from J, with 9 bases between. CDR1 SGHRS and CDR2 YFSETQ come from the germline V gene. The CDR3 has 14 amino acids. Full variable domain (outside the CDR3, taken from reference TRBV5-1 and TRBJ1-1): KAGVTQTPRYLIKTRGQQVTLSCSPISGHRSVSWYQQTPGQGLQFLFEYFSETQRNKGNFPGRFSGRQFSNSRSEMNVSTLELGDSALYLCASSFGGANTEAFFGQGTRLTVV.

This sequence joins TRBV10-3 and TRBJ1-1; no reliable D call. Trimming stripped 6 bases from V and 1 base from J, with 9 bases between. The length of the CDR3 is 13 residues. Germline V gene lookup returns CDR1 ENHRY and CDR2 SYGVKD. Here the CDR3 reads CAIRFDGNTEAFF. CDR3 in DNA: TGTGCCATCAGATTCGACGGGAACACTGAAGCTTTCTTT.

This sequence joins TRBV7-9 and TRBJ1-2; no clear D gene. V lost 4 bases, J lost 0 bases, and 9 bases lay in between. Germline values: CDR1 SEHNR, CDR2 FQNEAQ (reference sequence). The CDR3 length is 14 residues. As DNA, the CDR3 is TGTGCCAGCAGCTCAAACACGCCTAACTATGGCTACACCTTC. Protein: CASSSNTPNYGYTF.

The chain joins TRBV4-1 to TRBJ2-3; D remains unclear. Germline lookup yields CDR1 MGHRA and CDR2 YSYEKL. Trimming pared 1 base from V and 5 bases from J, leaving 7 bases between. This CDR3 spans 13 amino acids. CDR3 DNA: TGCGCCAGCAGCCAAGGGTGGGGAGATACGCAGTATTTT. This translates into CASSQGWGDTQYF.

The chain links TRBV19 to TRBJ1-1; D gene unclear. This CDR3 region has 12 residues. Germline CDR1 reads LNHDA; CDR2 reads SQIVND (reference sequence). Trimming stripped 9 bases from V and 0 bases from J, with 8 bases between. The CDR3 DNA is TGTGCCAGCCTCACCGTGAACACTGAAGCTTTCTTT. The encoded protein is CASLTVNTEAFF.

The CDR3 DNA sequence: TGTGCCAGCAGTGTTGGAGGTCCCTATGGCTACACCTTC. It translates to CASSVGGPYGYTF. This chain joins TRBV6-5 and TRBJ1-2; unclear D gene. This CDR3 comprises 13 residues. The V and J ends lost 5 bases and 4 bases respectively, with 11 bases between them. The germline gives CDR1 MNHEY, CDR2 SVGAGI.